These 27 T cell receptor beta chains were sequenced from one sample in a study of OX40 agonist ivuxolimab in advanced cancers. Assay: immunoSEQ multiplex PCR; the TCRdb copy retains only in-frame clones and omits some. The data hold tens of thousands of clones, with about 81% observed a single time. This specimen consisted of CD4+ or CD8+ T cells sorted from blood, obtained in a trial of the OX40 agonist ivuxolimab. The receptor source for this set is an adult with an advanced solid tumor such as melanoma, head and neck, liver or kidney cancer.

The chain recombines TRBV10-3 with TRBJ2-1, with TRBD1 identical over 9 bases. After removal of 6 bases from V and 10 bases from J, the junction contained 13 bases not matched to a gene. Germline-derived CDR1 and CDR2 are ENHRY and SYGVKD. This CDR3 spans 15 amino acids. CDR3 loop: CAIRPGQGLLVEQFF. The CDR3 nucleotides are TGTGCCATCAGACCGGGACAGGGTCTTTTGGTAGAGCAGTTCTTC.

This clone was recorded once. The chain carries TRBV7-3 and TRBJ2-6; TRBD1 matches 7 bases. The CDR3 contains 15 residues. CDR1 is SGHTA and CDR2 is FQGTGA in the germline V gene. Unmatched junction bases numbered 2, after V lost 4 bases and J lost 2 bases. The CDR3 here is CASSSDRAGANVLTF. The CDR3 DNA is TGTGCCAGCAGCTCCGACAGGGCTGGGGCCAACGTCCTGACTTTC.

This clone was seen a single time. The chain is built from TRBV6-5 and TRBJ1-4; unclear D gene. V dropped 6 bases and J dropped 5 bases, with 13 bases sitting between them. This CDR3 is 14 amino acids long. CDR1 and CDR2 (germline): MNHEY, SVGAGI. This chain's CDR3 is CASRFLYGNEKLFF. The CDR3 DNA is TGTGCCAGCAGATTTCTTTATGGCAATGAAAAACTGTTTTTT.

V is TRBV5-4 and J is TRBJ2-2, with TRBD2 matching 7 bases. There are 14 residues in the CDR3. V was clipped by 7 bases and J by 7 bases; unmatched bases: 10. Germline CDR1 SGHNT, CDR2 YYREEE (reference sequence). The CDR3 protein is CASRVLGRGGELFF. CDR3 bases: TGTGCCAGCCGGGTATTAGGGAGGGGCGGGGAGCTGTTTTTT.

CDR3 sequence reads: CASSIAGTSGGASYEQYF. The CDR3 DNA follows: TGCGCCAGCAGCATCGCCGGGACTAGCGGGGGGGCCTCGTACGAGCAGTACTTC. V gene TRBV5-1 combines with J gene TRBJ2-7; 16 bases fit TRBD2. CDR1 is SGHRS, CDR2 YFSETQ, per germline. With V trimmed by 4 bases and J by 4 bases, 11 bases remained unmatched. This CDR3 contains 18 residues.

The gene calls are TRBV6-4 and TRBJ2-2, with no clear D. With 0 bases removed from V and 7 bases from J, the gap between germline ends came to 9 bases. This CDR3 region has 14 residues. The germline V gene has CDR1 MRHNA and CDR2 SNTAGT. Here the CDR3 DNA reads TGTGCCAGCAGTGACTCGTGGAGACACGGGGAGCTGTTTTTT. This gives the protein CASSDSWRHGELFF.

This rearrangement joins TRBV27 to TRBJ1-1; 10 nucleotides match TRBD1. Germline CDR1 is MNHEY and CDR2 is SMNVEV (reference sequence). The length of the CDR3 is 16 residues. V lost 8 bases and J lost 3; bases outside the gene matches: 12. The CDR3 here is CASSGTGVVADTEAFF. The CDR3 region has the DNA TGTGCCAGCTCCGGGACAGGGGTAGTCGCGGACACTGAAGCTTTCTTT.

The rearrangement links TRBV2 to TRBJ2-7, with a weak D call TRBD2 (5 bases). This CDR3 has 12 amino acids. Germline-derived CDR1 and CDR2 are SNHLY and FYNNEI. Trimming removed 6 bases at V and 5 bases at J, with 11 bases between. The CDR3 region is CASSGEGNEQYF. The CDR3 DNA sequence: TGTGCCAGCAGCGGAGAGGGCAACGAGCAGTACTTC. Using reference TRBV2 and TRBJ2-7 for the parts outside the CDR3, the full variable domain is EPEVTQTPSHQVTQMGQEVILRCVPISNHLYFYWYRQILGQKVEFLVSFYNNEISEKSEIFDDQFSVERPDGSNFTLKIRSTKLEDSAMYFCASSGEGNEQYFGPGTRLTVT.

This sequence joins TRBV29-1 and TRBJ2-6; 9 bases line up with TRBD1. The CDR3 spans 13 residues. The germline V gene has CDR1 SQVTM and CDR2 ANQGSEA. The V and J ends lost 6 bases and 9 bases, in that order; junction bases with no gene match: 6. The CDR3 protein is CSVGTGRDNVLTF. The CDR3 DNA sequence: TGCAGCGTCGGGACAGGGCGAGACAACGTCCTGACTTTC. Full variable domain (missing parts from reference TRBV29-1 and TRBJ2-6): SAVISQKPSRDICQRGTSLTIQCQVDSQVTMMFWYRQQPGQSLTLIATANQGSEATYESGFVIDKFPISRPNLTFSTLTVSNMSPEDSSIYLCSVGTGRDNVLTFGAGSRLTVL.

Only one count was recorded for this clone. V gene TRBV28 combines with J gene TRBJ1-6; 7 bases match TRBD1. The V and J ends lost 3 bases and 10 bases, in that order; junction bases with no gene match: 9. Germline V gives CDR1 MDHEN, CDR2 SYDVKM. There are 15 residues in the CDR3. This CDR3 is CASSFRDRVWSPLHF. The CDR3 nucleotides read TGTGCCAGCAGTTTTCGTGACAGGGTATGGTCACCCCTCCACTTT.

This clone was observed a single time. This rearrangement joins TRBV18 to TRBJ1-3; D might be TRBD1 (5 bases). Germline-derived CDR1 and CDR2 are KGHSH and LQKENI. V was pared by 2 bases and J by 4 bases, with 15 bases between. The CDR3 is 16 amino acids. The CDR3 nucleotides read TGTGCCAGCTCACCAAGGGCCATGGGGCCCGGAAACACCATATATTTT. Translation: CASSPRAMGPGNTIYF.

The rearrangement links TRBV15 to TRBJ1-6, with D possibly matching TRBD1 (6 bases). This CDR3 spans 13 amino acids. Between the trimmed V and J ends, which lost 3 bases and 11 bases, there was a span of 11 bases. In germline, CDR1 is LNHNV, CDR2 YYDKDF (reference sequence). Here the CDR3 reads CATSRGGLAPLHF. The CDR3 DNA is TGTGCCACCAGCAGGGGGGGGCTGGCACCCCTCCACTTT.

Concerning this clone itself: The same CDR3 arises from other DNA sequences in this sample as well. The rearrangement links TRBV14 to TRBJ2-5; D is possibly TRBD2 (5 bases). Germline values: CDR1 SGHDN, CDR2 FVKESK. V gave up 1 base and J gave up 5 bases, with 8 bases separating them. The CDR3 totals 13 residues. CDR3 residues: CASSQGRRETQYF. CDR3 nucleotides: TGTGCCAGCAGCCAAGGGCGGAGGGAGACCCAGTACTTC.

The chain uses TRBV28 and TRBJ1-1; D might be TRBD1 (6 bases). Germline CDR1 reads MDHEN; CDR2 reads SYDVKM. V gave up 6 bases and J gave up 10 bases, with 15 bases separating them. This CDR3 contains 12 residues. The DNA of the CDR3 is TGTGCCAGCAGGATACAGGGAGGGGTAGCTTTCTTT. It encodes CASRIQGGVAFF. Variable domain in full (rest from reference TRBV28 and TRBJ1-1): DVKVTQSSRYLVKRTGEKVFLECVQDMDHENMFWYRQDPGLGLRLIYFSYDVKMKEKGDIPEGYSVSREKKERFSLILESASTNQTSMYLCASRIQGGVAFFGQGTRLTVV.

V and J are TRBV28 and TRBJ1-2; maybe TRBD1 (6 bases). This CDR3 is built from 13 residues. Germline V gene lookup returns CDR1 MDHEN and CDR2 SYDVKM. V lost 1 base and J lost 8, with 11 bases in between. CDR3 residues: CASSLSGVRGYTF. As DNA, the CDR3 is TGTGCCAGCAGTTTATCAGGGGTGCGCGGCTACACCTTC.

This sequence joins TRBV29-1 and TRBJ2-7; the match to TRBD1 covers 11 bases. Germline CDR1 is SQVTM and CDR2 is ANQGSEA. V lost 6 bases to trimming and J lost 4 bases; unmatched junction nucleotides: 8. This CDR3 contains 14 residues. The CDR3 region has the DNA TGCAGCGTCGATCGGACAGGGGGCGTGTACGAGCAGTACTTC. Its protein product is CSVDRTGGVYEQYF.

The chain has TRBV28 and TRBJ2-2; D might be TRBD2 (6 bases). The germline V gene encodes CDR1 MDHEN and CDR2 SYDVKM. This CDR3 is 14 amino acids long. The ends were cut back, 7 bases at V and 1 base at J, with 10 bases in the middle. CDR3 residues: CASNGGLNTGELFF. CDR3 coding DNA: TGTGCCAGCAATGGGGGACTGAACACCGGGGAGCTGTTTTTT.

The V and J genes are TRBV19 and TRBJ1-6, with D unresolved. V was pared by 0 bases and J by 9 bases, with 6 bases between. CDR3 length: 13 residues. Germline lookup yields CDR1 LNHDA and CDR2 SQIVND (reference sequence). DNA for the CDR3: TGTGCCAGTAGTATAGATCCTGGTTCACCCCTCCACTTT. Translated, it gives CASSIDPGSPLHF.

The gene calls are TRBV7-9 and TRBJ1-2; D remains ambiguous. Trimming removed 1 base from V and 2 bases from J, with 5 bases in between. CDR3 length: 13 amino acids. Per the germline V gene, CDR1 is SEHNR and CDR2 is FQNEAQ (reference sequence). This CDR3 is CASSLVQNYGYTF. The CDR3 DNA is TGTGCCAGCAGCTTAGTACAGAACTATGGCTACACCTTC.

The chain uses TRBV5-6 and TRBJ1-1, with 9 bases that match TRBD1. V was pared by 4 bases and J by 8 bases, with 3 bases of the junction left unmatched. The CDR3 is 12 residues long. Germline V gene data show CDR1 as SGHDT and CDR2 as YYEEEE. The chain's CDR3 is CASSPDRGEAFF. The CDR3 DNA reads TGTGCCAGCAGCCCGGACAGGGGAGAAGCTTTCTTT.

The chain carries TRBV2 and TRBJ2-2; no firm D call. The ends were cut back, 4 bases at V and 6 bases at J, with 9 bases in the middle. This CDR3 is 13 amino acids long. The germline gives CDR1 SNHLY, CDR2 FYNNEI. The CDR3 sequence: CASSGAASGELFF. The CDR3 DNA reads TGTGCCAGCAGTGGAGCCGCCTCCGGGGAGCTGTTTTTT.

This clone was picked up one time. The chain links TRBV14 to TRBJ2-5; D might be TRBD2 (7 bases). V was trimmed by 1 base and J by 5 bases, leaving 14 bases between them. This CDR3 is 15 amino acids long. Germline assignment: CDR1 SGHDN and CDR2 FVKESK. The CDR3 here is CASSQVPGGRETQYF. The CDR3, as DNA: TGTGCCAGCAGCCAAGTCCCGGGGGGCCGTGAGACCCAGTACTTC.

The J gene is TRBJ2-5, the V gene TRBV7-6; 9 nucleotides line up with TRBD1. The CDR3 runs to 16 residues. Germline V gene data show CDR1 as SGHVS and CDR2 as FNYEAQ. J was trimmed by 5 bases and V by 5 bases; bases with no gene match: 12. The CDR3 region is CASSPYLQGAGETQYF. The CDR3 DNA follows: TGTGCCAGCAGCCCTTATTTACAGGGGGCAGGGGAGACCCAGTACTTC.

This chain uses TRBV7-9 with TRBJ2-5, with 10 bases lining up with TRBD2. This CDR3 has 14 amino acids. Looked up from germline, CDR1 is SEHNR and CDR2 is FQNEAQ (reference sequence). J gave up 5 bases and V 5 bases, and 5 bases lay outside the gene matches. The CDR3 DNA sequence: TGTGCCAGCAGCATTCTAGCGGGGGAGGAGACCCAGTACTTC. As protein: CASSILAGEETQYF.

V gene TRBV4-1 combines with J gene TRBJ2-5; 8 bases fit TRBD2. V shed 4 bases, J shed 2 bases, and the junction held 6 bases outside the gene matches. CDR3 size: 15 residues. Germline lookup yields CDR1 MGHRA and CDR2 YSYEKL. CDR3 loop: CASSLRRGEQETQYF. CDR3 bases: TGCGCCAGCAGCCTCAGGCGGGGGGAACAAGAGACCCAGTACTTC.

The V call is TRBV6-5, the J call TRBJ1-2; D is undetermined. Trimming took off 0 bases at V and 7 bases at J, with 9 bases between the two ends. The CDR3 extends over 13 amino acids. Germline values: CDR1 MNHEY, CDR2 SVGAGI. CDR3 coding DNA: TGTGCCAGCAGTTACTCCCCCCGGGGTGGCTACACCTTC. It specifies CASSYSPRGGYTF.

This chain uses TRBV28 with TRBJ1-5, with a weak D call TRBD1 (6 bases). Trimming removed 7 bases from V and 7 bases from J, with 14 bases in between. The length of the CDR3 is 13 residues. CDR1 and CDR2 from the germline V gene are MDHEN and SYDVKM. The CDR3 DNA reads TGTGCCAGCATAAGAGGGGGGAGGCAGCCCCAGCATTTT. This sequence encodes CASIRGGRQPQHF.